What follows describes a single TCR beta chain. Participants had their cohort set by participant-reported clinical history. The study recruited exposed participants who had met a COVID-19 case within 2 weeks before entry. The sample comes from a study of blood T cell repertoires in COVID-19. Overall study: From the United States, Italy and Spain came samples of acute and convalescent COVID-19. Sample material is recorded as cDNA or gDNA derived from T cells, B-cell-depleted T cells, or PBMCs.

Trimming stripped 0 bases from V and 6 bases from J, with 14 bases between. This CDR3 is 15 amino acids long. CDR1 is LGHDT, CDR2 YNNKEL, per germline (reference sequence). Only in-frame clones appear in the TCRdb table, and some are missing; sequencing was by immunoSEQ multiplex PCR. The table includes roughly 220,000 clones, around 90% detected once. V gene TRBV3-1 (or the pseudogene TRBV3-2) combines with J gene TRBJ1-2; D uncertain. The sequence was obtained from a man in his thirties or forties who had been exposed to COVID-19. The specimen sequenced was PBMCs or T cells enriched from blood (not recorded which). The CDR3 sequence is CASSQDKLVAHGYTF. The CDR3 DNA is TGTGCCAGCAGCCAAGACAAACTGGTTGCCCATGGCTACACCTTC.